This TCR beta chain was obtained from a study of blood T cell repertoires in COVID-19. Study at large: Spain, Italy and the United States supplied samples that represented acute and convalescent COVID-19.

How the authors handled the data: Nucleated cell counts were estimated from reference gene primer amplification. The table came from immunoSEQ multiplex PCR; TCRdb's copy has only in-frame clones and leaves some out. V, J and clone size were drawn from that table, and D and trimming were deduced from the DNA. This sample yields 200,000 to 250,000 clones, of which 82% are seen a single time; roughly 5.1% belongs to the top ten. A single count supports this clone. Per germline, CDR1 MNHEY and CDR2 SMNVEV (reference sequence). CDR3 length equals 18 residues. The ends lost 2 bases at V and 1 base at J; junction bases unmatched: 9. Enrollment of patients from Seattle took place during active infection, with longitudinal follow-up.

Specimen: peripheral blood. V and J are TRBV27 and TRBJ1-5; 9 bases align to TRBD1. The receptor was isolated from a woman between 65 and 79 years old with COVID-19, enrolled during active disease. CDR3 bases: TGTGCCAGCAGTTTACTTCCGGGACAGGGATCGAGCAATCAGCCCCAGCATTTT. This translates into CASSLLPGQGSSNQPQHF.